The sequence of this T cell receptor beta chain was determined in a study of beta chain features in type 1 diabetes. Looking at the study overall: Examination of sorted cells across all samples involved 100 million or so cells.

Germline-derived CDR1 and CDR2 are MNHNS and SASEGT. V gave up 5 bases and J gave up 0 bases, with 4 bases separating them. There are 13 residues in the CDR3. Study observations and caveats: TCRB CDR3 length was moderately but significantly reduced in all four CD4+ subsets of Type 1 diabetes patients. The naive, central memory and Treg TCRB repertoires looked more alike in patients than they did in healthy donors. The study found fewer insertions and more deletions at VDJ junctions in type 1 diabetes patients.

All of the isolated RNA was reverse transcribed, so expressed TCRB transcripts were sequenced. Reads from naive, central memory and regulatory T cell samples averaged around 3.6 million. Assay: immunoSEQ multiplex PCR; the TCRdb copy retains only in-frame clones and omits some. The table records roughly 730,000 clones, 13% of them present only once. In regard to this clone: Its target is unknown.

This chain uses TRBV6-1 with TRBJ2-2; D is unresolved. This sequence originates from a man in his late teens or twenties with type 1 diabetes. Sequencing was carried out using naive CD4+ T cells from blood. The CDR3 region is CASSTANTGELFF. CDR3 nucleotides: TGTGCCAGCAGTACTGCGAACACCGGGGAGCTGTTTTTT.